These T cell receptor beta chains were read from a single sample in a study of control samples from healthy donors and cancer patients. The method was immunoSEQ multiplex PCR; TCRdb's version includes in-frame clones alone and lacks a portion of them. The data hold fewer than 90,000 clones, with over 70% observed a single time. Sequencing was performed on blood. The receptor source for this set is a man aged 45-60 years in good health. The CDR3 runs from the conserved cysteine through the conserved F or W. The order of the fields is J gene, clone size, V gene, D gene, CDR3 DNA, CDR3 protein. D genes are given only for firm matches. Clone size, where shown, is once, few, many, or a class for clones that have expanded.

>TRBJ1-6|.|TRBV28|.
TGTGCCAGCAGTTTAAACAGGTTTAATTCACCCCTCCACTTT
CASSLNRFNSPLHF
>TRBJ1-2|.|TRBV2|TRBD1
TGTGCCAGCAGTGAAACCGGACAGGGGGACGGCTACACCTTC
CASSETGQGDGYTF
>TRBJ2-7|.|TRBV29-1|TRBD1
TGCAGCGTTGTACAGGGGGACTCATCCGAGCAGTACTTC
CSVVQGDSSEQYF
>TRBJ2-1|.|TRBV21-1|.
TGTGCCAGCAGCACCCCTAGCGGCTCCTACAATGAGCAGTTCTTC
CASSTPSGSYNEQFF
>TRBJ2-5|.|TRBV3-1/TRBV3-2|.
TGTGCCAGCAGCCTCATCTCCAGTAATAGGGGAGAGACCCAGTACTTC
CASSLISSNRGETQYF
>TRBJ2-1|.|TRBV13|TRBD2
TGTGCCAGCACATGGGTGGGGAGCGGGACCTACAATGAGCAGTTCTTC
CASTWVGSGTYNEQFF
>TRBJ1-2|.|TRBV5-6|TRBD1
TGTGCCAGCAGCATCGGACAGGGAGGCTATGGCTACACCTTC
CASSIGQGGYGYTF
>TRBJ1-6|.|TRBV12-5|.
TGTGCTAGTGGTCCCGAAGGGGTTATCTCCTATAATTCACCCCTCCACTTT
CASGPEGVISYNSPLHF
>TRBJ2-6|.|TRBV18|.
TGTGCCAGCTCACCGGGAAACTCTGGGGCCAACGTCCTGACTTTC
CASSPGNSGANVLTF
>TRBJ2-3|.|TRBV6-5|.
TGTGCCAGCAGTTATGCGATAACGAATACGCAGTATTTT
CASSYAITNTQYF
>TRBJ2-4|.|TRBV12-3/TRBV12-4|.
TGTGCCAGCAGATTACCTGGAAACATTCAGTACTTC
CASRLPGNIQYF
>TRBJ1-4|.|TRBV7-3|.
TGTGCCAGCAGCGGAACGGGACGGCTTAATGAAAAACTGTTTTTT
CASSGTGRLNEKLFF
>TRBJ2-5|.|TRBV11-1|.
TGTGCCAGCAGCCAAGACGATCGGACCCAGTACTTC
CASSQDDRTQYF
>TRBJ2-1|.|TRBV27|.
TGTGCCAGCAGTTCCTCGGGGGCAAACAATGAGCAGTTCTTC
CASSSSGANNEQFF
>TRBJ1-1|once|TRBV19|TRBD1
TGTGCCAGTAGTCGCGGGCCGACAGGGGGCGAAGCTTTCTTT
CASSRGPTGGEAFF
>TRBJ1-5|.|TRBV15|.
TGTGCCACCAGCGAGGAAGGCCCAAATTATAGCAATCAGCCCCAGCATTTT
CATSEEGPNYSNQPQHF
>TRBJ1-1|.|TRBV7-3|.
TGTGCCAGCACCGACCTGATAGACTTTTCGTTT
CASTDLIDFSF
>TRBJ1-1|.|TRBV7-9|.
TGTGCCAGCAGCCCACAGGGCCCGAACACTGAAGCTTTCTTT
CASSPQGPNTEAFF
>TRBJ2-1|.|TRBV7-3|TRBD2
TGTGCCAGCAGCTTACAGGGCGGGAGGGCCTCCAATGAGCAGTTCTTC
CASSLQGGRASNEQFF
>TRBJ1-6|.|TRBV5-6|TRBD1
TGTGCCAGCAGCACCACCGGGACAGCTAATAATTCACCCCTCCACTTT
CASSTTGTANNSPLHF
>TRBJ2-7|.|TRBV7-2|TRBD1
TGTGCCAGCAGCCGCGACAGGGTCCGAGAGCAGTACTTC
CASSRDRVREQYF
>TRBJ1-2|.|TRBV6-5|.
TGTGCCAGCGTAAAGGCGGGGGCCCCTAACTATGGCTACACCTTC
CASVKAGAPNYGYTF
>TRBJ2-3|.|TRBV7-9|.
TGTGCCAGCAGCTTCCTTGCCGGGAGTCCCACAGATACGCAGTATTTT
CASSFLAGSPTDTQYF
>TRBJ1-5|.|TRBV30|.
TGTGCCTGGACTCCCGCAGGTTATAGCAATCAGCCCCAGCATTTT
CAWTPAGYSNQPQHF
>TRBJ2-2|few|TRBV6-5|.
TGTGCCACGCGGGCCGGGGAGCTGTTTTTT
CATRAGELFF
>TRBJ1-2|.|TRBV18|TRBD1
TGTGCCAGCTCACCCGAGGGGACAGGGGTTCGTGGCTACACCTTC
CASSPEGTGVRGYTF
>TRBJ2-5|.|TRBV5-6|TRBD1
TGTGCCAGCAGCTTGGGGGGGACAGGGCAAGAGACCCAGTACTTC
CASSLGGTGQETQYF
>TRBJ2-7|.|TRBV19|.
TGTGCCAGTAGCTTGGGCGGAGACTACGAGCAGTACTTC
CASSLGGDYEQYF
>TRBJ1-2|.|TRBV6-5|.
TGTGCCAGCAGACCAACCGCAGGGAGCAACTATGGCTACACCTTC
CASRPTAGSNYGYTF
>TRBJ2-1|.|TRBV6-5|.
TGTGCCAGCAGCCCCCGGGATGAGCAGTTCTTC
CASSPRDEQFF
>TRBJ1-2|.|TRBV28|TRBD1
TGTGCCAGCAGTTTATTAGGACAGGGAGGGTATGGCTACACCTTC
CASSLLGQGGYGYTF
>TRBJ1-5|.|TRBV24-1|TRBD1
TGTGCCACCAGTGATAAAGACAGGGCGCGCAATAGCAATCAGCCCCAGCATTTT
CATSDKDRARNSNQPQHF
>TRBJ2-7|.|TRBV28|.
TGTGCCAGCAGTACCGGGGGCGCAGGAGTAGGCGAGCAGTACTTC
CASSTGGAGVGEQYF
>TRBJ2-3|few|TRBV6-6|.
TGTGCCAGCAGAGAAGGGATCTCAGATACGCAGTATTTT
CASREGISDTQYF
>TRBJ1-5|.|TRBV30|.
TGTGCCTGGAGCGCCCGGGACGGAAGGACAAGCAATCAGCCCCAGCATTTT
CAWSARDGRTSNQPQHF
>TRBJ1-2|.|TRBV5-1|.
TGCGCCAGCAGCTTGGTAGATGGCTCTTATGGCTACACCTTC
CASSLVDGSYGYTF
>TRBJ1-4|.|TRBV24-1|.
TGTGCCACCAGTCAGGGGCCCCCCACTAATGAAAAACTGTTTTTT
CATSQGPPTNEKLFF
>TRBJ1-1|.|TRBV5-6|.
TGTGCCAGCAGCAGGGCCGTCCTGAACACTGAAGCTTTCTTT
CASSRAVLNTEAFF
>TRBJ2-1|.|TRBV9|.
TGTGCCAGCAGCGTAGGGAGCGCCCTTTCCTACAATGAGCAGTTCTTC
CASSVGSALSYNEQFF
>TRBJ1-2|.|TRBV7-9|TRBD1
TGTGCCAGCAAACGGGGACAGGGAAACTATGGCTACACCTTC
CASKRGQGNYGYTF
>TRBJ1-1|.|TRBV27|.
TGTGCCAGCAGTTTACCTGGCCCTGAAGCTTTCTTT
CASSLPGPEAFF
>TRBJ2-5|.|TRBV6-4|.
TGTGCCAGCAGTGCACTACAGGGTCCCCAAGAGACCCAGTACTTC
CASSALQGPQETQYF
>TRBJ1-2|.|TRBV5-1|.
TGCGCCAGCAGCTCTACGGGGGGAGGCTACACCTTC
CASSSTGGGYTF
>TRBJ2-5|.|TRBV6-5|TRBD1
TGTGCCAGCAGGACGACAGGGAGTGGGGAGACCCAGTACTTC
CASRTTGSGETQYF
>TRBJ2-7|.|TRBV6-2/TRBV6-3|TRBD2
TGTGCCAGCAGTTTTTTGACTAGCGGGCCCTTCTCCTACGAGCAGTACTTC
CASSFLTSGPFSYEQYF
>TRBJ1-2|once|TRBV29-1|TRBD1
TGCAGCGAAGGGACAGGGATCGGCTACACCTTC
CSEGTGIGYTF
>TRBJ1-1|few|TRBV5-3|.
TGTGCCAGAAGCTTGGCCAAAGGTGGTGACACTGAAGCTTTCTTT
CARSLAKGGDTEAFF
>TRBJ1-2|once|TRBV29-1|.
TGCAGCGTTGAAGAAAAACGGACCTTAGGATGGGGAGGCTACACCTTC
CSVEEKRTLGWGGYTF
>TRBJ2-3|.|TRBV27|TRBD2
TGTGCCAGCAGTTGGACTAGCGGGGGGGCCGAGGTATATACGCAGTATTTT
CASSWTSGGAEVYTQYF
>TRBJ2-1|.|TRBV7-9|.
TGTGCCAGCAGCTTAGCCTATGAGCAGTTCTTC
CASSLAYEQFF
>TRBJ1-2|few|TRBV10-3|.
TGTGCCATCAGTGGGGCCCAGGAATATGGCTACACCTTC
CAISGAQEYGYTF
>TRBJ2-1|.|TRBV10-3|.
TGTGCCATCTCCTTTAACAATGAGCAGTTCTTC
CAISFNNEQFF
>TRBJ1-2|.|TRBV2|.
TGTGCCAGCAAGCTAGGGGGTCGGTATGGCTACACCTTC
CASKLGGRYGYTF